Reported below is one T cell receptor beta chain. Germline V gives CDR1 MNHEY, CDR2 SMNVEV (reference sequence). V was pared by 3 bases and J by 9 bases, with 21 bases between. The CDR3 runs 16 residues. This sample stems from a study of blood T cell repertoires in COVID-19. For the study at large: The analysed material was cDNA or gDNA that came from T cells, B-cell-depleted T cells, or PBMCs.

In the original analysis: Reference gene primer amplification gave estimated nucleated cell counts. TCRdb keeps only in-frame clones here, not all; method: immunoSEQ multiplex PCR. The DNA gave D and trimming, while V, J and clone size come from that table. The data contain 110,000 to 150,000 clones, 75% to 90% of them seen just once; the ten biggest clones take up 2.5% to 3.5%. The TCR originated in a man aged 55-75 years with active or convalescent COVID-19. The rearrangement links TRBV27 to TRBJ1-5; perhaps TRBD1 as D (6 bases). Material: peripheral blood. Here the CDR3 reads CASSLRFKDRSGPQHF. DNA of the CDR3: TGTGCCAGCAGTTTGCGGTTTAAGGACAGATCAGGGCCCCAGCATTTT.